These 21 T cell receptor beta chains came from one sample sequenced in a study of metastatic and nonmetastatic thyroid tumors (dated by TCRdb to 2018 to 2020). No patient had received any treatment before thyroid surgery. Library construction relied on PCR. For sequencing, an Illumina HiSeq 4000 was employed. TCRdb took the public reads, trimmed them with fastp at Q25, ran MiXCR for clone calling and kept in-frame beta chains. Within this sample are 20,000 to 25,000 clones, with roughly 14% of them counted one time only. Approximately 14% of the sample goes to the ten largest clones. Sequenced: tumor tissue. The origin of the receptors is a female donor with papillary thyroid cancer or a benign thyroid nodule (not recorded which). Some clones in this sample may be carry-over from other donors' samples.

In the case of this clone: This sequence may be a read error, since a much larger clone differs from it by one base. The chain is built from TRBV19 and TRBJ1-2; the D gene is possibly TRBD1 (5 bases). The ends were cut back, 5 bases at V and 5 bases at J, with 12 bases in the middle. CDR3 length equals 13 residues. The germline CDR1 and CDR2 sequences are LNHDA and SQIVND (reference sequence). CDR3 coding DNA: TGTGCCAGTAGTGTAACGGGGGGATATGGCTACACCTTC. Translated, it gives CASSVTGGYGYTF.

There are many counts of this clone. This chain connects TRBV20-1 to TRBJ2-1; 13 nucleotides line up with TRBD2. The germline CDR1 and CDR2 sequences are DFQATT and SNEGSKA (reference sequence). The CDR3 extends over 16 amino acids. The trim removed 6 bases at V and 1 base at J, leaving 6 bases unmatched. The chain's CDR3 is CSATPGLAGSYNEQFF. CDR3 DNA: TGCAGTGCGACTCCGGGACTAGCGGGATCCTACAATGAGCAGTTCTTC.

This clone was seen many times. The chain is built from TRBV18 and TRBJ2-1, with 11 bases that match TRBD2. The CDR3 length is 16 residues. CDR1 and CDR2 from the germline V gene are KGHSH and LQKENI. V dropped 3 bases and J dropped 9; count of bases not matched to a gene: 10. CDR3 residues: CASSPITSGSFGEQFF. CDR3 DNA sequence: TGTGCCAGCTCACCTATTACTAGCGGGAGTTTCGGTGAGCAGTTCTTC.

This clone was counted at least ten times. This clone may be a read error of a much larger clone one base away. The rearrangement uses TRBV6-1 and TRBJ2-7; possible D gene TRBD2, 7 bases. Germline V gene data show CDR1 as MNHNS and CDR2 as SASEGT. V dropped 7 bases and J dropped 9 bases, with 22 bases sitting between them. This CDR3 contains 14 residues. CDR3 sequence: CASKEGTGRDGQYF. The CDR3 bases are TGTGCCAGCAAGGAGGGCACAGGGAGGGACGGGCAGTACTTC.

This chain connects TRBV2 to TRBJ1-3; D ambiguous. The CDR3 has 13 residues. Between the trimmed V and J ends, which lost 6 bases and 4 bases, there was a span of 10 bases. The germline gives CDR1 SNHLY, CDR2 FYNNEI. The CDR3 DNA follows: TGTGCCAGCAGCGGGGAGCCCGGAAACACCATATATTTT. This codes for CASSGEPGNTIYF.

V usage is TRBV20-1 and J usage is TRBJ2-7; tentative D call: TRBD1 (6 bases). CDR3 length: 16 amino acids. Trimming removed 0 bases from V and 0 bases from J, with 15 bases in between. Germline V CDR1 and CDR2: DFQATT, SNEGSKA (reference sequence). This CDR3 is CSARDRGTMSSYEQYF. CDR3 DNA: TGCAGTGCTAGAGATAGGGGGACCATGAGCTCCTACGAGCAGTACTTC.

Here the CDR3 DNA reads TGTGCCAGCAGAACTACAGGGGCGGGAAACACCATATATTTT. Its translation: CASRTTGAGNTIYF. The chain employs TRBV13 and TRBJ1-3, with 7 nucleotides matching TRBD1. Germline V gene sequence: CDR1 PRHDT, CDR2 FYEKMQ (reference sequence). Trimming at V came to 6 bases and at J to 4 bases, leaving 6 bases not matched to a gene. The CDR3 spans 14 residues.

This clone showed up many times. The chain is built from TRBV6-1 and TRBJ1-6, with TRBD1 identical over 7 bases. This CDR3 contains 15 residues. Unmatched junction bases numbered 3, after V lost 1 base and J lost 6 bases. The V gene's germline CDR1 is MNHNS and CDR2 SASEGT. For the CDR3, the DNA is TGTGCCAGCAGTGAAGTAGGGGGCTCTAATTCACCCCTCCACTTT. This translates into CASSEVGGSNSPLHF.

The chain employs TRBV6-4 and TRBJ2-2, with unresolved D. The CDR3 loop spans 14 amino acids. CDR1 is MRHNA and CDR2 is SNTAGT in the germline V gene. V was trimmed by 6 bases and J by 2 bases, leaving 10 bases between them. In nucleotides, the CDR3 is TGTGCCAGCAGGAGTCTGGTAAACACCGGGGAGCTGTTTTTT. Residues: CASRSLVNTGELFF.

In this sample, this clone turned up a few times. With a much larger clone just one base away, this may be a read error. The CDR3 carries no conserved terminal phenylalanine or tryptophan, so it likely arises from a read error. Other DNA sequences in this specimen translate into the identical CDR3. The chain carries TRBV12-3 or TRBV12-4 and TRBJ2-5, with no clear D. V lost 5 bases to trimming and J lost 5 bases, with 6 bases between them. The CDR3 is 11 residues long. CDR3 nucleotides: TGTGCCAGCAGTGGAGCGGAGACCCAGTACCTC. Its translation: CASSGAETQYL.

This clone was counted at least ten times. The gene calls are TRBV10-3 and TRBJ1-3, with no clear D. Trimming took 6 bases from V and 4 from J, leaving 13 bases between them. Germline-derived CDR1 and CDR2 are ENHRY and SYGVKD. There are 14 residues in the CDR3. Here the CDR3 DNA reads TGTGCCATCAGGGGAACAGAGGCCGGAAACACCATATATTTT. This codes for CAIRGTEAGNTIYF.

The table lists this clone with many counts. The chain has TRBV7-9 and TRBJ2-7; D might be TRBD2 (5 bases). The CDR3 covers 14 residues. The ends were cut back, 5 bases at V and 7 bases at J, with 18 bases in the middle. Germline V gene lookup returns CDR1 SEHNR and CDR2 FQNEAQ (reference sequence). As DNA, the CDR3 is TGTGCCAGCAGCGATACCGGGCCCCCGGGGGAGCAGTACTTC. Protein sequence: CASSDTGPPGEQYF.

At least ten counts were recorded for this clone. V and J are TRBV20-1 and TRBJ2-5; TRBD2 aligns across 10 bases. The V segment lost 8 bases and the J segment 2 bases; nucleotides outside the gene matches: 5. CDR3 size: 13 residues. Looked up from germline, CDR1 is DFQATT and CDR2 is SNEGSKA (reference sequence). Here the CDR3 DNA reads TGCAGTCCACAAGCGGGGGGGCAAGAGACCCAGTACTTC. It is translated as CSPQAGGQETQYF.

This clone was detected ten times or more. The chain uses TRBV7-9 and TRBJ2-3; D perhaps matches TRBD1 (6 bases). The germline gives CDR1 SEHNR, CDR2 FQNEAQ (reference sequence). The CDR3 is 14 residues long. Trimming took 7 bases from V and 1 from J, leaving 12 bases between them. CDR3 coding DNA: TGTGCCAGCATCAACAGGGATGGCACAGATACGCAGTATTTT. Amino acids: CASINRDGTDTQYF.

The chain carries TRBV29-1 and TRBJ2-2; TRBD1 matches 9 bases. CDR1 is SQVTM and CDR2 is ANQGSEA in the germline V gene. J was trimmed by 6 bases and V by 7 bases; bases with no gene match: 6. The CDR3 covers 13 residues. CDR3 bases: TGCAGCGCCCTGACAGGGGGTTCCGGGGAGCTGTTTTTT. Protein: CSALTGGSGELFF.

This clone was seen repeatedly, ten times or more. The same CDR3 also results from other DNA sequences found in this sample. The chain has TRBV12-3 or TRBV12-4 and TRBJ2-3; 7 positions agree with TRBD1. The CDR3 sequence is 15 residues long. The ends lost 6 bases at V and 6 bases at J; junction bases unmatched: 12. This CDR3 reads CASSSDRHTGDTQYF. The CDR3 DNA sequence: TGTGCCAGCAGCTCGGACAGGCACACGGGGGATACGCAGTATTTT.

V is TRBV4-2 and J is TRBJ2-1; D gene uncertain. CDR1 and CDR2 from the germline V gene are LGHNA and YNFKEQ. Trimming took off 0 bases at V and 3 bases at J, with 6 bases between the two ends. The CDR3 is 14 residues long. The DNA of the CDR3 is TGTGCCAGCAGCCAAGATGCTGGCTACAATGAGCAGTTCTTC. Amino acids: CASSQDAGYNEQFF.

This clone was seen ten or more times. The gene calls are TRBV5-6 and TRBJ2-1, with D maybe TRBD2 (5 bases). V was shortened by 0 bases and J by 7 bases, with 14 bases between the two germline ends. The CDR3 loop spans 15 amino acids. The germline CDR1 and CDR2 sequences are SGHDT and YYEEEE. The CDR3, as DNA: TGTGCCAGCAGCTTGGTCGGGATGAGGTCGAATGAGCAGTTCTTC. Translated: CASSLVGMRSNEQFF.

This clone was seen many times. This chain connects TRBV2 to TRBJ1-5, with no clear D. CDR3 length equals 12 residues. Trimming cost V 6 bases and J 8 bases, with 11 bases left between them. Germline CDR1 SNHLY, CDR2 FYNNEI. The CDR3 reads CASSTDREPQHF. In DNA form, the CDR3 reads TGTGCCAGCAGCACGGACCGAGAGCCCCAGCATTTT.

This clone was found many times. J is TRBJ2-3 and V is TRBV10-3, with 7 nucleotides matching TRBD1. The V and J ends lost 7 bases and 3 bases, in that order; junction bases with no gene match: 10. This CDR3 region has 15 residues. CDR1 and CDR2 (germline): ENHRY, SYGVKD. This CDR3 reads CAITPGQGVTDTQYF. The DNA of the CDR3 is TGTGCCATCACCCCAGGGCAGGGGGTAACAGATACGCAGTATTTT.

This clone was recorded many times. The chain carries TRBV6-5 and TRBJ2-5; D perhaps matches TRBD1 (6 bases). Trimming took off 0 bases at V and 1 base at J, with 9 bases between the two ends. This CDR3 has 15 residues. Per the germline V gene, CDR1 is MNHEY and CDR2 is SVGAGI. CDR3 DNA: TGTGCCAGCAGTTACTCGACAGGCATCCAAGAGACCCAGTACTTC. It encodes CASSYSTGIQETQYF.